These 2 T cell receptor beta chains were all obtained from the same sample, sequenced in a study of blood T cells in healthy people across ages. A second PCR, run for about 7 to 11 cycles, used a sample-barcoded 5' primer plus a J-beta primer mix. TCRdb itself ran the 5' RACE reads through MiXCR, one entry per CDR3 protein. The sample shows roughly 1,000,000 distinct CDR3 sequences, about 23% of them seen only once. This sample also belongs to another study, concerning T cells of mothers and their children.

The sequencing input was blood. The source of these receptors is a girl aged 2 to 9 in good health.

Of note for this clonotype: Compared with germline, one end of the junction differs, possibly owing to a read error. CDR3 residues: CASSKRRDFQEIQYF. Here the CDR3 DNA reads TGCGCCAGCAGCAAAAGAAGGGACTTCCAAGAGATCCAGTACTTC. This chain joins TRBV10-2 and TRBJ2-5; maybe TRBD2 (6 bases). This CDR3 has 15 amino acids. Germline V gene sequence: CDR1 WSHSY, CDR2 SAAADI.

The chain recombines TRBV12-3 or TRBV12-4 with TRBJ1-1; D gene unclear. CDR3 length equals 11 residues. The V and J ends lost 6 bases and 11 bases respectively, with 13 bases between them. CDR3 amino acids: CASSLELQAFF. CDR3 coding DNA: TGTGCCAGCAGCCTCGAGCTACAGGCTTTCTTT.